The 6 T cell receptor beta chains given below trace back to one sample, sequenced in a study of T-cell reconstitution after alpha-beta-depleted transplantation in children. A TCRbeta library incorporating unique molecular identifiers was prepared. TCRdb re-called the PCR reads with MiXCR, one entry per CDR3 protein. The sample lists hundreds of thousands of distinct CDR3 sequences; around 13% were seen once. This specimen was PBMCs, taken before TCRalphabeta/CD19-depleted stem cell transplant. The receptor source for this set is a girl aged 2 to 9 with congenital amegakaryocytic thrombocytopenia, due to receive a stem cell transplant.

This clonotype has at least ten counts. CDR3 sequence: CASSQTTSIYEQFF. In DNA form, the CDR3 reads TGTGCCAGCAGCCAAACTACTAGTATCTATGAGCAGTTCTTC. The genes are TRBV7-2 and TRBJ2-1; possible D gene TRBD2, 5 bases. Trimming pared 5 bases from V and 8 bases from J, leaving 16 bases between. Germline lookup yields CDR1 SGHTA and CDR2 FQGNSA. The CDR3 is 14 amino acids.

This clonotype was seen more than once but under ten times. The chain has TRBV5-1 and TRBJ2-7; 12 positions agree with TRBD2. The CDR3 sequence is 14 residues long. Germline-derived CDR1 and CDR2 are SGHRS and YFSETQ. The trim removed 5 bases at V and 8 bases at J, leaving 8 bases unmatched. CDR3 in DNA: TGCGCCAGCAGACAGACTAGCGGGAGAATTCAGCAGTACTTC. Residues: CASRQTSGRIQQYF.

The CDR3 DNA reads TGTGCCAGCAGACACAGGGGGCTGGGTGAAAAACTGTTTTTT. This sequence encodes CASRHRGLGEKLFF. The chain joins TRBV6-1 to TRBJ1-4; 9 bases align to TRBD1. This CDR3 has 14 residues. From germline, CDR1 is MNHNS and CDR2 SASEGT. The J segment lost 7 bases and the V segment lost 6 bases, leaving 6 bases of the junction unmatched.

This chain connects TRBV2 to TRBJ1-1, with no clear D. CDR1 is SNHLY, CDR2 FYNNEI, per germline. This CDR3 is built from 12 residues. V dropped 8 bases and J dropped 8 bases, with 15 bases sitting between them. The CDR3 nucleotides are TGTGCCAGCGCAGGCGAACCTGGGGAAGCTTTCTTT. Encoded protein: CASAGEPGEAFF.

In this sample, this clonotype turned up many times. The chain employs TRBV20-1 and TRBJ2-7; D uncertain. Germline V gene lookup returns CDR1 DFQATT and CDR2 SNEGSKA (reference sequence). The CDR3 contains 13 residues. V shed 6 bases and J shed 0 bases, with 12 bases lying between them. CDR3 sequence reads: CSAPSGSSYEQYF. The CDR3 DNA is TGCAGTGCCCCCTCAGGTAGCTCCTACGAGCAGTACTTC.

The chain recombines TRBV20-1 with TRBJ2-1; 11 bases line up with TRBD2. The germline gives CDR1 DFQATT, CDR2 SNEGSKA (reference sequence). Trimming at V came to 5 bases and at J to 2 bases, leaving 11 bases not matched to a gene. This CDR3 has 17 amino acids. In nucleotides, the CDR3 is TGCAGTGCTCACCGGACTAGCGGGTTCCCAACCTACAATGAGCAGTTCTTC. As protein: CSAHRTSGFPTYNEQFF.